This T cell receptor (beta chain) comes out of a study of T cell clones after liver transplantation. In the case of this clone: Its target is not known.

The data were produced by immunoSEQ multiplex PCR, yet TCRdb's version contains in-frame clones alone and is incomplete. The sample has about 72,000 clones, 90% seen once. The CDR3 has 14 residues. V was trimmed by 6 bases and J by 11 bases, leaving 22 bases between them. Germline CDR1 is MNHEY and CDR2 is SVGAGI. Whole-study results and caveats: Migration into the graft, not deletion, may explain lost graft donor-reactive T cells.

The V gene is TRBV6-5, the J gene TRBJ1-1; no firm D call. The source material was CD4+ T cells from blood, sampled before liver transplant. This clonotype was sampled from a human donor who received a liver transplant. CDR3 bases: TGTGCCAGCAGAGACCCCTCGGACTCCCCGGAGGCTTTCTTT. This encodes CASRDPSDSPEAFF.